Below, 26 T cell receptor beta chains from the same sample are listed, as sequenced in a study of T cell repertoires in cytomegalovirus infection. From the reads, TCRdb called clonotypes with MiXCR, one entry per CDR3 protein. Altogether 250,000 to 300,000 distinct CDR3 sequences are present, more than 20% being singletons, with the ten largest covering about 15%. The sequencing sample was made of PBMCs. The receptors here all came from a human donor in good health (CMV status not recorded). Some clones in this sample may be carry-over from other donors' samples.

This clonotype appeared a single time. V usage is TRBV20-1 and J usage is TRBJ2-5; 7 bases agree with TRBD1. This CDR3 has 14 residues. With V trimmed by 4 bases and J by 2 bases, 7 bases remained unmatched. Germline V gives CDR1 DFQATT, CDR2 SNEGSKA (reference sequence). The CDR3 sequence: CSATVSTGQETQYF. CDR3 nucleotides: TGCAGTGCTACTGTCTCGACAGGGCAAGAGACCCAGTACTTC.

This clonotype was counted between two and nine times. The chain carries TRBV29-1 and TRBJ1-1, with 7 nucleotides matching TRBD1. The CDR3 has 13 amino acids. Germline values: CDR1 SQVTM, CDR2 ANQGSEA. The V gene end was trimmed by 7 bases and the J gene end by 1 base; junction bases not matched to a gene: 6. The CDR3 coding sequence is TGCAGCGCCTCGGGACAGCAGAACACTGAAGCTTTCTTT. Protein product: CSASGQQNTEAFF.

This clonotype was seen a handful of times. CDR3 protein: CASSVDSNTGELFF. As DNA, the CDR3 is TGTGCCAGCAGCGTCGACTCGAACACCGGGGAGCTGTTTTTT. V gene TRBV7-2 combines with J gene TRBJ2-2; D not certain. Germline lookup yields CDR1 SGHTA and CDR2 FQGNSA. V lost 5 bases, J lost 0 bases, and 7 bases lay in between. The CDR3 totals 14 residues.

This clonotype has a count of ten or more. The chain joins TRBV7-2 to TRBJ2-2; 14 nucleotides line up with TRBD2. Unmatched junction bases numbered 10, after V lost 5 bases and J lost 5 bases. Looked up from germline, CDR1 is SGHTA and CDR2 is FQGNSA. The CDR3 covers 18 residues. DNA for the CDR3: TGTGCCAGCAGCCGCAAGGGACTAGCGGGAGTGGGTACCGGGGAGCTGTTTTTT. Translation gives CASSRKGLAGVGTGELFF.

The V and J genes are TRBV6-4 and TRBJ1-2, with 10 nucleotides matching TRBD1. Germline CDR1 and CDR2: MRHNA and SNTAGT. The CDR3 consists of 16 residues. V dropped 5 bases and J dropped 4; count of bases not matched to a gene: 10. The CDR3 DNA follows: TGTGCCAGCAGTCCAACGGACAGGGGGGAGTTCTATGGCTACACCTTC. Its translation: CASSPTDRGEFYGYTF.

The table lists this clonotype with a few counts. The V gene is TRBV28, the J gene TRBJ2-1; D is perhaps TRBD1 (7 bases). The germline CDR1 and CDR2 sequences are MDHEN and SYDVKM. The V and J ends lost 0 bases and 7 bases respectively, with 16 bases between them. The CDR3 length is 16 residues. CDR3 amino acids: CASSLWEGAQGNEQFF. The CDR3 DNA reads TGTGCCAGCAGTTTATGGGAGGGGGCGCAAGGTAATGAGCAGTTCTTC.

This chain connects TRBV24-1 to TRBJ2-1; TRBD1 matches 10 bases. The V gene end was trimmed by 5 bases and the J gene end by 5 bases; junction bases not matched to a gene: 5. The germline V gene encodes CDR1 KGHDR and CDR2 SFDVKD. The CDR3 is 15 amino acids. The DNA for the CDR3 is TGTGCCACCAGTGGGATGGACAGGGGGAACAATGAGCAGTTCTTC. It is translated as CATSGMDRGNNEQFF.

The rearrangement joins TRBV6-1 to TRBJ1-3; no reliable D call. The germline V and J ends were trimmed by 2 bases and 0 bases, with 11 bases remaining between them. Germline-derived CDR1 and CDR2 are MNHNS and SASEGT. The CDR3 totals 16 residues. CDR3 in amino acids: CASSETVPYSGNTIYF. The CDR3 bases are TGTGCCAGCAGTGAAACAGTTCCATACTCTGGAAACACCATATATTTT.

CDR3 protein: CASIMYREWNGYTF. In nucleotides, the CDR3 is TGTGCCAGCATTATGTACAGGGAGTGGAATGGCTACACCTTC. V and J are TRBV6-1 and TRBJ1-2; weak D call: TRBD1 (6 bases). The germline V gene encodes CDR1 MNHNS and CDR2 SASEGT. CDR3 length: 14 amino acids. V lost 7 bases, J lost 6 bases, and 18 bases lay in between.

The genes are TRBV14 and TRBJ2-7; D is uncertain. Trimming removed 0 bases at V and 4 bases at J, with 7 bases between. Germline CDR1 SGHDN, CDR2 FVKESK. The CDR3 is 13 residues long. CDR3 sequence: CASSQDGVYEQYF. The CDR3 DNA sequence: TGTGCCAGCAGCCAAGATGGGGTTTACGAGCAGTACTTC. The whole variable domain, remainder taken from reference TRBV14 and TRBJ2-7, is EAGVTQFPSHSVIEKGQTVTLRCDPISGHDNLYWYRRVMGKEIKFLLHFVKESKQDESGMPNNRFLAERTGGTYSTLKVQPAELEDSGVYFCASSQDGVYEQYFGPGTRLTVT.

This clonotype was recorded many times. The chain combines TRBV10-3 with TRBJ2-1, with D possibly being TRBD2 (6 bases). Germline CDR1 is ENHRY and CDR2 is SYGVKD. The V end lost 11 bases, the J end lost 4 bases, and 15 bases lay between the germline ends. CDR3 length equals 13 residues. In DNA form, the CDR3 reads TGTGCCGTCACCGGGACTGGGTACAATGAGCAGTTCTTC. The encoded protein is CAVTGTGYNEQFF.

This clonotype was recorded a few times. CDR3 in amino acids: CASTPGGGSYNEQFF. The CDR3 nucleotides read TGTGCCAGTACTCCAGGCGGGGGATCCTACAATGAGCAGTTCTTC. V usage is TRBV19 and J usage is TRBJ2-1; 7 bases align to TRBD2. V lost 7 bases to trimming and J lost 1 base; unmatched junction nucleotides: 7. Germline lookup yields CDR1 LNHDA and CDR2 SQIVND (reference sequence). CDR3 length: 15 residues.

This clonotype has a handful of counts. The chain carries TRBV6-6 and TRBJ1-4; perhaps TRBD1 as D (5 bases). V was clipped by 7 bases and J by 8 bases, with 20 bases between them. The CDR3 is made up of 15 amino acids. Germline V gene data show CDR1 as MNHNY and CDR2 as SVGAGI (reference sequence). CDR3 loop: CASILSGTAHEKLFF. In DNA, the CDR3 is TGTGCCAGCATTTTATCCGGGACCGCGCACGAAAAACTGTTTTTT.

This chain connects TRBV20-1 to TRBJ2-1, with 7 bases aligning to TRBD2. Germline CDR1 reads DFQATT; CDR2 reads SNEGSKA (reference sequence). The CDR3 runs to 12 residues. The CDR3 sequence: CSGSRRETEQFF. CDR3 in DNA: TGCAGCGGGAGCAGGCGGGAGACTGAGCAGTTCTTC.

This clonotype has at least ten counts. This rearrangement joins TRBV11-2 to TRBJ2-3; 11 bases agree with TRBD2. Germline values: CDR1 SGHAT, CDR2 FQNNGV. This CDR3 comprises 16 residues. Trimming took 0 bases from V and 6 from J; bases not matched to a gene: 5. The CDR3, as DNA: TGTGCCAGCAGCTTAGAGCTAGCGGGGGGATCCGATACGCAGTATTTT. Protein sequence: CASSLELAGGSDTQYF.

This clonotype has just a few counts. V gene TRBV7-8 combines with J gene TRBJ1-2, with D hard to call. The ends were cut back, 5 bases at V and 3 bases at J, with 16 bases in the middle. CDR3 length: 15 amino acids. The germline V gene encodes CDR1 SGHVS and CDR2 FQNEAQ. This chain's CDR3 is CASSVLRLWDYGYTF. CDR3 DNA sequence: TGTGCCAGCAGCGTTTTGAGGTTGTGGGACTATGGCTACACCTTC.

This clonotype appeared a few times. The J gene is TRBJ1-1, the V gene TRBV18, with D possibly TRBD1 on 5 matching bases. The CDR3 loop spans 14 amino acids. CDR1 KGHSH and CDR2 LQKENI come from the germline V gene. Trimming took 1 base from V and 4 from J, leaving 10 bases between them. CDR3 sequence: CASSPLGQGTEAFF. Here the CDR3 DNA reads TGTGCCAGCTCACCACTTGGCCAGGGCACTGAAGCTTTCTTT. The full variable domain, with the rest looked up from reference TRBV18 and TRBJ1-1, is NAGVMQNPRHLVRRRGQEARLRCSPMKGHSHVYWYRQLPEEGLKFMVYLQKENIIDESGMPKERFSAEFPKEGPSILRIQQVVRGDSAAYFCASSPLGQGTEAFFGQGTRLTVV.

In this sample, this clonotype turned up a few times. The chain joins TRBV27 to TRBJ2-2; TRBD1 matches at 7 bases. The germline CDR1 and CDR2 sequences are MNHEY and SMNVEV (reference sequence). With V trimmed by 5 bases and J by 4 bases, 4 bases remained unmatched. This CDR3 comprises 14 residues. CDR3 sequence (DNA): TGTGCCAGCAGTGACAGGGTATCCACCGGGGAGCTGTTTTTT. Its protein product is CASSDRVSTGELFF.

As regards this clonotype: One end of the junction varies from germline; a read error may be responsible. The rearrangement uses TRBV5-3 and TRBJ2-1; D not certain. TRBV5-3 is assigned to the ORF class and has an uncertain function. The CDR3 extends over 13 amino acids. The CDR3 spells CASSSPSYNEQFF. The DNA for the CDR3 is TGTGCCAGCAGCTCACCCTCCTACAATGAGCAGTTCTTC.

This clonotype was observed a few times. CDR3 DNA: TGTGCCAGCAGTTGGGGGCATGGGCCGACCGGCGATGAGCAGTTCTTC. It translates to CASSWGHGPTGDEQFF. The chain uses TRBV28 and TRBJ2-1; a possible D gene is TRBD1 (6 bases). Trimming left V 4 bases short and J 8 bases short, with 21 bases between. The germline V gene encodes CDR1 MDHEN and CDR2 SYDVKM. The CDR3 is made up of 16 amino acids.

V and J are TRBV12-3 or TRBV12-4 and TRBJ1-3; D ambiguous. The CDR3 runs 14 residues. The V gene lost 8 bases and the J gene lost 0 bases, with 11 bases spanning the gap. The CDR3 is CASALQDSGNTIYF. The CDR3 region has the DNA TGTGCCAGCGCGCTCCAGGACTCTGGAAACACCATATATTTT.

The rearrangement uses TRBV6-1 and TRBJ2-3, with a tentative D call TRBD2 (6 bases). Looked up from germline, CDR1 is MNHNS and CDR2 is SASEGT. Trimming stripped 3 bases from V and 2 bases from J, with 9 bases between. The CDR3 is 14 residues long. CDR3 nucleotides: TGTGCCAGCAGTGACGGGGGACCCACAGATACGCAGTATTTT. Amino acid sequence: CASSDGGPTDTQYF.

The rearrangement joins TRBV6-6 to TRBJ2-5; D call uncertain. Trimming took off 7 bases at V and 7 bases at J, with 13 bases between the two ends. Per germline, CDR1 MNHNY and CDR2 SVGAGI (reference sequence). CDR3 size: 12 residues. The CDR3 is CASTTLAGTQYF. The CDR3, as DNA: TGTGCCAGCACTACCCTCGCCGGGACCCAGTACTTC.

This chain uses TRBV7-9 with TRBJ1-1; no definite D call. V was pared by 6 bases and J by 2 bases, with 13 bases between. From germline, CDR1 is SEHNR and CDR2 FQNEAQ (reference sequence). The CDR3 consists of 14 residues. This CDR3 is CASRYSGPNTEAFF. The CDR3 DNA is TGTGCCAGCAGATACAGCGGGCCCAACACTGAAGCTTTCTTT.

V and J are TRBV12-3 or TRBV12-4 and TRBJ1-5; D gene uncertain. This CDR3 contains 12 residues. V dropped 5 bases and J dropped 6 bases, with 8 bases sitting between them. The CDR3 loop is CASSGDSQPQHF. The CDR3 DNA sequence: TGTGCCAGCAGTGGAGATAGTCAGCCCCAGCATTTT.

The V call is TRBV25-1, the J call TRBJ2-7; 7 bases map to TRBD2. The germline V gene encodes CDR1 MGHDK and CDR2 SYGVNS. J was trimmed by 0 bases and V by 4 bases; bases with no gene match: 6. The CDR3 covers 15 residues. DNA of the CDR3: TGTGCCAGCAGTGGGTCCGGGGGGATCTCCTACGAGCAGTACTTC. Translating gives CASSGSGGISYEQYF.